This T cell receptor beta chain was observed in a study of cytomegalovirus exposure and HLA in healthy donors. Across the study: In a previous analysis, nearly 120 million unique TCR beta sequences were found from 170 million or so T cells.

This clone occurred once. Its antigen is undetermined. The primer mix had 60 Vbeta and 13 Jbeta primers. TCRdb's copy holds only in-frame clones and misses some; the assay was immunoSEQ multiplex PCR. This sample has about 120,000 clones; over 70% occur once, and the top ten carry roughly 3%. V was clipped by 5 bases and J by 0 bases; unmatched bases: 8. In germline, CDR1 is SEHNR, CDR2 FQNEAQ (reference sequence). The CDR3 is 16 amino acids. The study, taken as a whole, reports: Rare TCR sequences predominated, though certain public TCRs were found in many donors. Donors were assumed by presence/absence analyses to have roughly uniform sequencing depth.

Sequenced sample: PBMCs. The source of this sequence is a woman aged 40-49 years in good health and CMV-seropositive. The chain joins TRBV7-9 to TRBJ2-7, with 9 positions matching TRBD2. CDR3: CASSDGKLAGSYEQYF. The CDR3, as DNA: TGTGCCAGCAGCGACGGGAAACTAGCGGGCTCCTACGAGCAGTACTTC.